These 15 T cell receptor beta chains were sequenced from one sample in a study of blood T cell repertoires in COVID-19. Measured with immunoSEQ multiplex PCR; TCRdb has only the in-frame clones, and not every one. The sample contains about 400,000 clones, around 92% of which appear only once. Sequencing was carried out using PBMCs or T cells enriched from blood (not recorded which). The receptors here all came from a woman younger than 45 who had recovered from COVID-19.

V is TRBV9 and J is TRBJ1-2, with 9 bases identical to TRBD1. Germline-derived CDR1 and CDR2 are SGDLS and YYNGEE. Trimming cost V 3 bases and J 3 bases; bases outside gene matches: 3. The CDR3 runs to 14 residues. Here the CDR3 DNA reads TGTGCCAGCAGCGAGACAGGGGGTGACTATGGCTACACCTTC. It encodes CASSETGGDYGYTF.

This chain uses TRBV3-1 (or the pseudogene TRBV3-2) with TRBJ1-6, with 9 positions matching TRBD1. The germline V gene encodes CDR1 LGHDT and CDR2 YNNKEL (reference sequence). With 1 base clipped from V and 7 bases from J, the junction kept 2 bases outside the gene matches. CDR3 size: 15 residues. CDR3 nucleotides: TGTGCCAGCAGCCAAGTAGGGACAGGGAATTCACCCCTCCACTTT. This encodes CASSQVGTGNSPLHF.

CDR3 DNA: TGTGCCAGCAGCCACCGACAGATGGGGCTCTATGGCTACACCTTC. It specifies CASSHRQMGLYGYTF. V and J are TRBV5-6 and TRBJ1-2; TRBD1 might be the D (5 bases). The germline V gene has CDR1 SGHDT and CDR2 YYEEEE. V was shortened by 4 bases and J by 4 bases, with 17 bases between the two germline ends. This CDR3 region has 15 residues.

The CDR3 nucleotides are TGTGCCAGTCATACAGGGGGCGGAGAAAAACTGTTTTTT. It yields the protein CASHTGGGEKLFF. The chain employs TRBV12-3 or TRBV12-4 and TRBJ1-4, with 9 bases fitting TRBD1. Losses at the gene ends were 9 bases for V and 8 bases for J; bases not matched to a gene: 7. The CDR3 spans 13 residues.

The chain employs TRBV19 and TRBJ2-1; 7 bases match TRBD1. The CDR3 runs 14 residues. Trimming cost V 9 bases and J 4 bases; bases outside gene matches: 9. The germline gives CDR1 LNHDA, CDR2 SQIVND (reference sequence). CDR3: CASADRDGYNEQFF. The CDR3 DNA is TGTGCCAGCGCCGACAGGGACGGATACAATGAGCAGTTCTTC.

This chain joins TRBV14 and TRBJ2-7; weak D call: TRBD2 (6 bases). The germline V and J ends were trimmed by 4 bases and 3 bases, with 10 bases remaining between them. Germline CDR1 SGHDN, CDR2 FVKESK. The CDR3 loop spans 13 amino acids. CDR3 sequence reads: CASSRTMSYEQYF. The CDR3 DNA follows: TGTGCCAGCAGCCGGACTATGAGCTACGAGCAGTACTTC.

V usage is TRBV2 and J usage is TRBJ1-6; 8 bases are shared with TRBD1. V lost 3 bases and J lost 8; bases outside the gene matches: 6. From germline, CDR1 is SNHLY and CDR2 FYNNEI. The CDR3 has 15 residues. The CDR3 coding sequence is TGTGCCAGCAGTGACGAGACAGGGGCTGATTCACCCCTCCACTTT. Protein product: CASSDETGADSPLHF.

This clone was counted between two and nine times. The CDR3 nucleotides are TGTGCCAGCAGCCTAACAGGGGATTCCTACAATGAGCAGTTCTTC. It encodes CASSLTGDSYNEQFF. The chain carries TRBV3-1 (or the pseudogene TRBV3-2) and TRBJ2-1, with TRBD1 identical over 7 bases. The germline V gene has CDR1 LGHDT and CDR2 YNNKEL (reference sequence). V dropped 4 bases and J dropped 1; count of bases not matched to a gene: 4. The CDR3 is made up of 15 amino acids.

The chain recombines TRBV19 with TRBJ1-2; TRBD1 is a possible D gene (6 bases). The ends were cut back, 7 bases at V and 7 bases at J, with 13 bases in the middle. Germline CDR1 is LNHDA and CDR2 is SQIVND (reference sequence). The CDR3 is 12 residues long. The CDR3, as DNA: TGTGCCAGTACGGAGGGGGGGCCTGGCTACACCTTC. Translation gives CASTEGGPGYTF. The whole variable domain, filled in from reference TRBV19 and TRBJ1-2, reads DGGITQSPKYLFRKEGQNVTLSCEQNLNHDAMYWYRQDPGQGLRLIYYSQIVNDFQKGDIAEGYSVSREKKESFPLTVTSAQKNPTAFYLCASTEGGPGYTFGSGTRLTVV.

This rearrangement joins TRBV20-1 to TRBJ2-1; D is perhaps TRBD2 (6 bases). The germline CDR1 and CDR2 sequences are DFQATT and SNEGSKA (reference sequence). The CDR3 length is 15 residues. The V end lost 3 bases, the J end lost 1 base, and 13 bases lay between the germline ends. The chain's CDR3 is CSASRIGGSYNEQFF. CDR3 nucleotide sequence: TGCAGTGCTAGTCGGATCGGAGGGTCCTACAATGAGCAGTTCTTC.

A single count supports this clone. The chain carries TRBV12-3 or TRBV12-4 and TRBJ1-6; D is uncertain. The ends were cut back, 0 bases at V and 5 bases at J, with 2 bases in the middle. This CDR3 has 13 residues. The CDR3 DNA follows: TGTGCCAGCAGTTTAGCCAATAATTCACCCCTCCACTTT. Its translation is CASSLANNSPLHF.

This clone was found a few times. This chain uses TRBV5-1 with TRBJ2-1, with 14 bases aligning to TRBD2. Trimming removed 2 bases from V and 8 bases from J; junction bases left unmatched: 3. The CDR3 runs to 15 residues. The germline V gene has CDR1 SGHRS and CDR2 YFSETQ. The CDR3 region is CASSLGGLAGDEQFF. The CDR3 DNA sequence: TGCGCCAGCAGCTTAGGGGGACTAGCGGGAGATGAGCAGTTCTTC.

This chain uses TRBV5-1 with TRBJ2-7, with TRBD1 identical over 9 bases. CDR1 and CDR2 (germline): SGHRS, YFSETQ. Trimming at V came to 3 bases and at J to 3 bases, leaving 4 bases not matched to a gene. The CDR3 has 14 residues. In DNA, the CDR3 is TGCGCCAGCAGCTCTACAGGGGGCTTCTACGAGCAGTACTTC. This encodes CASSSTGGFYEQYF.

This rearrangement joins TRBV7-9 to TRBJ2-5; a weak D match, TRBD1 (5 bases). V was cut by 1 base and J by 5 bases, with 11 bases left in between. There are 14 residues in the CDR3. CDR1 and CDR2 from the germline V gene are SEHNR and FQNEAQ (reference sequence). For the CDR3, the DNA is TGTGCCAGCAGCTTAGTGACAGCTCCTGAGACCCAGTACTTC. It codes for CASSLVTAPETQYF.

This CDR3 is CSADNQETQYF. DNA of the CDR3: TGCAGTGCAGACAACCAAGAGACCCAGTACTTC. The rearrangement uses TRBV20-1 and TRBJ2-5; D uncertain. Between the trimmed V and J ends, which lost 6 bases and 0 bases, there was a span of 5 bases. Germline V lookup: CDR1 DFQATT, CDR2 SNEGSKA (reference sequence). This CDR3 has 11 residues.